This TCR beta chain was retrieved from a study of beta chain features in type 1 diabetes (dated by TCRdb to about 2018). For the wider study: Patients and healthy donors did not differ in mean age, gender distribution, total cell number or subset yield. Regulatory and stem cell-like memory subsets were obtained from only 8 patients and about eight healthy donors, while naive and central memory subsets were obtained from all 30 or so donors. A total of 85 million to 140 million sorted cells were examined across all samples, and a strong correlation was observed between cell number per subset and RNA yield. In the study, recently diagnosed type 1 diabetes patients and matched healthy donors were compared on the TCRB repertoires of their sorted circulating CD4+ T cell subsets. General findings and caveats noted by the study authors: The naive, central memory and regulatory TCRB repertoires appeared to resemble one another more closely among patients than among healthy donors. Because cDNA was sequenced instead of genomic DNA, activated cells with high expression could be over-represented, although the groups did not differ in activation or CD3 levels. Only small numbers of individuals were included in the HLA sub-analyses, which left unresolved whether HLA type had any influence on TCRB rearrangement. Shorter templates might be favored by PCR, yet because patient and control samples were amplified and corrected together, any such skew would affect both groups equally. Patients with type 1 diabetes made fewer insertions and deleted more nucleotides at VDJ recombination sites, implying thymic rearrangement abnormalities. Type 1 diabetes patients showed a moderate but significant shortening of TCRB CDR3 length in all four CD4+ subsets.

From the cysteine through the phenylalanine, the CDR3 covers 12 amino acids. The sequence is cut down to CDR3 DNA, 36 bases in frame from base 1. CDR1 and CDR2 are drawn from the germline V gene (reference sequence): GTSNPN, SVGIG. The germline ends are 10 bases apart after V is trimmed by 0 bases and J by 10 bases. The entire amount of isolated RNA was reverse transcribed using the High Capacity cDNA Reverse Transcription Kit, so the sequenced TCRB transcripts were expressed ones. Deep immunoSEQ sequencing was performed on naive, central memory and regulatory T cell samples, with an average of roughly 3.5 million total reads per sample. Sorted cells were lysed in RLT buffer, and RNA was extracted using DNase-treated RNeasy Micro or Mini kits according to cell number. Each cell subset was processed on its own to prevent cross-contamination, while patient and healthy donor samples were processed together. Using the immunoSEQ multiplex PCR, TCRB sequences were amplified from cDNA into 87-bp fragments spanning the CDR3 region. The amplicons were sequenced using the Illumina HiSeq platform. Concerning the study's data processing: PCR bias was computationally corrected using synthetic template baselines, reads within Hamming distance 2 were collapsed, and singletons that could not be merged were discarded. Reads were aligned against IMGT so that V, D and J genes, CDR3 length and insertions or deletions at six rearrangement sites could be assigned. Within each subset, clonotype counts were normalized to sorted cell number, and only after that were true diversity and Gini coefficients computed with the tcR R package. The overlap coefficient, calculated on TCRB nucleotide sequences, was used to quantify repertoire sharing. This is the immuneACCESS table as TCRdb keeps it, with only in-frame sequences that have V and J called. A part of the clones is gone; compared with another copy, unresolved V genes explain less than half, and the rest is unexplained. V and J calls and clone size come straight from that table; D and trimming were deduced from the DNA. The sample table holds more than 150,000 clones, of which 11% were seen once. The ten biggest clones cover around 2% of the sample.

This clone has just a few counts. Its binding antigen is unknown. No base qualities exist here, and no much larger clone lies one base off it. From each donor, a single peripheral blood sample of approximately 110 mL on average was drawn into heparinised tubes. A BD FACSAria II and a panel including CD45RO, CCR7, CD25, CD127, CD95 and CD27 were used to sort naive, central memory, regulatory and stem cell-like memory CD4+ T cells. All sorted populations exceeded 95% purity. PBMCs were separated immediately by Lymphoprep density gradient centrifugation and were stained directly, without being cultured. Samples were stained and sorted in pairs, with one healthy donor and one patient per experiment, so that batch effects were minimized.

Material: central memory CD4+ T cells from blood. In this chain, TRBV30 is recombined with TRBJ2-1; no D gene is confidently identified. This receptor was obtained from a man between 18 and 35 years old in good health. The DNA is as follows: TGTGCCTGGAGTGTACTTCCTGCCGAGCAGTTCTTC. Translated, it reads CAWSVLPAEQFF.